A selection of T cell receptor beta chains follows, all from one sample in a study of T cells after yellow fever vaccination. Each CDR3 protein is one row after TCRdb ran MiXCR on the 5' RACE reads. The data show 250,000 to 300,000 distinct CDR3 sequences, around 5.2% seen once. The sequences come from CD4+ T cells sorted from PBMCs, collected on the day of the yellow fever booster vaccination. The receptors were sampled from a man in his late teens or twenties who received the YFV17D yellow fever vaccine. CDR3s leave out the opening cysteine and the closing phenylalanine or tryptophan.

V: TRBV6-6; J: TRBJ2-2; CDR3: ASSSHGTGNTGELF
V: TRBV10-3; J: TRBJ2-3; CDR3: AISSSTRDTQY
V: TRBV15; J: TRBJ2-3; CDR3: ATSRGHGTQY
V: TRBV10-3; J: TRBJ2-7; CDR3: AISGGVSYEQY
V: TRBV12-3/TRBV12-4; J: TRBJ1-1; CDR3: ASSRQGVYTEAF
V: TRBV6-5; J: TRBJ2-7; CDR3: ASRRWGQGAYEQY
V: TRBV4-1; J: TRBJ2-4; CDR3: ASSHGLAGGVAKNIQY
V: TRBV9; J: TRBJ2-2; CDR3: ASSGTSGIGELF
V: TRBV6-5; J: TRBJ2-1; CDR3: ASRRRDSYNEQF
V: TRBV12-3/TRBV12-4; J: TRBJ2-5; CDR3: ASSLSAPLY
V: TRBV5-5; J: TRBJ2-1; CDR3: ASRSVSGIGGDEQF
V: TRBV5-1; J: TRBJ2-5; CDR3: ASSLAVTERTQY
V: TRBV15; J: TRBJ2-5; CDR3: ATSKDRGRETQY
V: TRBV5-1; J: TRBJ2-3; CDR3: ASSLAGQGGGDTQY
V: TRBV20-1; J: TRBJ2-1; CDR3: SARVRTSSYNEQF
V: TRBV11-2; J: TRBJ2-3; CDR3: ASSLDQGDTQY
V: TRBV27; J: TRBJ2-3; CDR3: ASRGTPASDTQY
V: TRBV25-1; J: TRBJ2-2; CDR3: ASGSVGGGEIGELF
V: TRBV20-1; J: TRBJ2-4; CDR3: SAQNSGAENIQY
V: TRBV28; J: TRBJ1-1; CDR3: ASNLMNTEAF
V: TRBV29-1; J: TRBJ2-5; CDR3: SVGQAIQETQY
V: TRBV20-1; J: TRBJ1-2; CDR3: SARESQGPYGYT
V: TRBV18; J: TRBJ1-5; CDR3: ASSDGGRRTGDQPQH
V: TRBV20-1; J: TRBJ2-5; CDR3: SASRVQETQY
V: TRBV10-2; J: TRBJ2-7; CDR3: ASSRRETYEQY